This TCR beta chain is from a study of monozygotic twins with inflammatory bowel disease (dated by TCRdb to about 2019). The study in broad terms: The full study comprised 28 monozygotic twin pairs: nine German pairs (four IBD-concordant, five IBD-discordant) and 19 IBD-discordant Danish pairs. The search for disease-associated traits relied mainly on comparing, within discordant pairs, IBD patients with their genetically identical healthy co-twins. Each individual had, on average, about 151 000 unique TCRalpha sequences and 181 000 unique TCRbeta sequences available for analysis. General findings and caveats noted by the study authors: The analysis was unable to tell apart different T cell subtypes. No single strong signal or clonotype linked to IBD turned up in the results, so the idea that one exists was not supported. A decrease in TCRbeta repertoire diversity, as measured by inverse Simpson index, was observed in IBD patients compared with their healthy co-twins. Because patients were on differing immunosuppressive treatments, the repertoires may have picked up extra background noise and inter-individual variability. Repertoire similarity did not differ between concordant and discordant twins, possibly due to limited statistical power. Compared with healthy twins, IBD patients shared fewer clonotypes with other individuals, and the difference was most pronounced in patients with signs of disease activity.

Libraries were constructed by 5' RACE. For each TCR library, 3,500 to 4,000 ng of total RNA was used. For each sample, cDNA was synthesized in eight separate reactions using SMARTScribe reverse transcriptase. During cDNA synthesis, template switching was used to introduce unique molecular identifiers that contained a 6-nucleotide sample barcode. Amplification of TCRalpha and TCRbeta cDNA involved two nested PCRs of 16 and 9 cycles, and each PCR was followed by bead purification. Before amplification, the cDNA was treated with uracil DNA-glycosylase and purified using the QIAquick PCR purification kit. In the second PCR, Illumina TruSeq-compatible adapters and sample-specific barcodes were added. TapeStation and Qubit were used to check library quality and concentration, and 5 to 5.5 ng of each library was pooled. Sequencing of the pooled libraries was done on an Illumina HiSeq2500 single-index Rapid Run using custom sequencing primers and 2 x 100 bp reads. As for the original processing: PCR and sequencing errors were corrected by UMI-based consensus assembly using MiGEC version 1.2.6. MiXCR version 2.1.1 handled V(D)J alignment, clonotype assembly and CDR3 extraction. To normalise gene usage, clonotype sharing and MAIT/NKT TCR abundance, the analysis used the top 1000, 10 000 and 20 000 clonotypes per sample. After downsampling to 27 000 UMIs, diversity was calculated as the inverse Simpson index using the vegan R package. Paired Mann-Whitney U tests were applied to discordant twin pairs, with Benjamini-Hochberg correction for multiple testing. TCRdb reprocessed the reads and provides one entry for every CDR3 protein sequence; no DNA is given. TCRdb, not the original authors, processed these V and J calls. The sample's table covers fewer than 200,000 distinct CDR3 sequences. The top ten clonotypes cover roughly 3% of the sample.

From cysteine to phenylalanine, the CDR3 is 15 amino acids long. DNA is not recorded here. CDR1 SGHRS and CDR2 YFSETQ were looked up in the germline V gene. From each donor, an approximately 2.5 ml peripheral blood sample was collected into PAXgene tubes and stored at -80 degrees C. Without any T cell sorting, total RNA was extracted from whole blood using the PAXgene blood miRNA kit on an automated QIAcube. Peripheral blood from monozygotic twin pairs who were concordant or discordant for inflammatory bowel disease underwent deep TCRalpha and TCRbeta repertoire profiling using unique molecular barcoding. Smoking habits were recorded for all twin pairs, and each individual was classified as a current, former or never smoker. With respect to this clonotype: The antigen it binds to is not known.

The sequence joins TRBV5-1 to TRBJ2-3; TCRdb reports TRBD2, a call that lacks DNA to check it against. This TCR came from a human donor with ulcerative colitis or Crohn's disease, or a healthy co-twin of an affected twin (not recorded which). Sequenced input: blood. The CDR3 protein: CASSQTSGRTDTQYF.